These T cell receptor beta chains were read from a single sample in a study of blood T cells in healthy people across ages. TCRdb re-called the 5' RACE reads with MiXCR, one entry per CDR3 protein. The table has 1.8 million or so distinct CDR3 sequences, approximately 40% seen once. Source material: blood. The source of these receptors is a human donor in good health. CDR3s include the opening cysteine and the closing phenylalanine or tryptophan. The order of the fields is D gene, J gene, V gene, clone size, CDR3 DNA, CDR3 protein. The D gene is left open where the match is weak. The size field is filled for only some rows; it gives once, few, many or a size class.

D gene: .; J gene: TRBJ1-2; V gene: TRBV7-9; clone size: .; CDR3 DNA: TGTGCCAGCAGCCCTATTACAGGGAACTATGGCTACACCTTC; CDR3 protein: CASSPITGNYGYTF
D gene: .; J gene: TRBJ2-7; V gene: TRBV9; clone size: few; CDR3 DNA: TGTGCCAGCAGCGTTGGTGTGTTCTACGAGCAGTACTTC; CDR3 protein: CASSVGVFYEQYF
D gene: .; J gene: TRBJ1-3; V gene: TRBV2; clone size: .; CDR3 DNA: TGTGCCAGCAGTGAGACTGGAAACACCATATATTTT; CDR3 protein: CASSETGNTIYF
D gene: .; J gene: TRBJ1-2; V gene: TRBV9; clone size: few; CDR3 DNA: TGTGCCAGCAGCGTGGGCGAACCTAACTATGGCTACACCTTC; CDR3 protein: CASSVGEPNYGYTF
D gene: .; J gene: TRBJ1-2; V gene: TRBV20-1; clone size: .; CDR3 DNA: TGCAGTGCTAGCAAGGGATCCCTTGGCGGCTACACCTTC; CDR3 protein: CSASKGSLGGYTF
D gene: .; J gene: TRBJ2-7; V gene: TRBV2; clone size: .; CDR3 DNA: TGTGCCAGCAGCTACACCCGACAGGACTACGAGCAGTACTTC; CDR3 protein: CASSYTRQDYEQYF
D gene: TRBD2; J gene: TRBJ2-7; V gene: TRBV29-1; clone size: .; CDR3 DNA: TGCAGTGTTCCAAAGTTAGCGGGGACATCCTACGAGCAGTACTTC; CDR3 protein: CSVPKLAGTSYEQYF
D gene: .; J gene: TRBJ2-1; V gene: TRBV24-1; clone size: .; CDR3 DNA: TGTGCCACCAGTGACCCGGACAGGGAGGGGGACAATGAGCAGTTCTTC; CDR3 protein: CATSDPDREGDNEQFF
D gene: .; J gene: TRBJ1-4; V gene: TRBV5-1; clone size: .; CDR3 DNA: TGCGCCAGCAGCTTGGACAGTCCGACTAATGAAAAACTGTTTTTT; CDR3 protein: CASSLDSPTNEKLFF
D gene: .; J gene: TRBJ1-2; V gene: TRBV12-3/TRBV12-4; clone size: .; CDR3 DNA: TGTGCCAGCAGTGGTCGGGGGACCCGCAGTGGCTACACCTTC; CDR3 protein: CASSGRGTRSGYTF
D gene: .; J gene: TRBJ1-6; V gene: TRBV5-6; clone size: .; CDR3 DNA: TGTGCCAGCACCCCCTGGGGGGCAAGTCCGGATTCACCCCTCCACTTT; CDR3 protein: CASTPWGASPDSPLHF
D gene: .; J gene: TRBJ2-3; V gene: TRBV20-1; clone size: few; CDR3 DNA: TGCAGTGCTAGAACTCCCTCGGATACGCAGTATTTT; CDR3 protein: CSARTPSDTQYF
D gene: .; J gene: TRBJ2-5; V gene: TRBV6-1; clone size: few; CDR3 DNA: TGTGCCAGCAGTGGCCAGACACGATTTCAAGAGACCCAGTACTTC; CDR3 protein: CASSGQTRFQETQYF
D gene: .; J gene: TRBJ1-5; V gene: TRBV4-3; clone size: .; CDR3 DNA: TGCGCCAGCAGCCAGAACTACAGGTCTGATCAGCCCCAGCATTTT; CDR3 protein: CASSQNYRSDQPQHF
D gene: .; J gene: TRBJ2-6; V gene: TRBV5-1; clone size: .; CDR3 DNA: TGCGCCAGCTCCCATGACATTCTCAGCTCTGGGGCCAACGTCCTGACTTTC; CDR3 protein: CASSHDILSSGANVLTF
D gene: TRBD2; J gene: TRBJ2-7; V gene: TRBV2; clone size: .; CDR3 DNA: TGTGCCAGCGCCCGGGAGGGGTTTTTTAGCTCCTACGAGCAGTACTTC; CDR3 protein: CASAREGFFSSYEQYF
D gene: .; J gene: TRBJ1-2; V gene: TRBV7-9; clone size: few; CDR3 DNA: TGTGCCAGCAGCTTAGCCAGTCTGGGCTATGGCTACACCTTC; CDR3 protein: CASSLASLGYGYTF
D gene: TRBD1; J gene: TRBJ2-5; V gene: TRBV4-1; clone size: .; CDR3 DNA: TGCGCCAGCAGCGGACAGGGAGTAGGGATGGAGACCCAGTACTTC; CDR3 protein: CASSGQGVGMETQYF
D gene: TRBD1; J gene: TRBJ1-4; V gene: TRBV20-1; clone size: few; CDR3 DNA: TGCAGTGCCCTAGCAACAGGGGGCGAAAGTGAAAAACTGTTTTTT; CDR3 protein: CSALATGGESEKLFF
D gene: .; J gene: TRBJ1-2; V gene: TRBV7-3; clone size: .; CDR3 DNA: TGTGCCAGCAGCTTATTATCCGCAGGGGCTGGCTACACCTTC; CDR3 protein: CASSLLSAGAGYTF
D gene: .; J gene: TRBJ2-4; V gene: TRBV28; clone size: few; CDR3 DNA: TGTGCCAGCAGTCCCCGGGGGGCGGGTGTGATCATTCAGTACTTC; CDR3 protein: CASSPRGAGVIIQYF
D gene: TRBD1; J gene: TRBJ2-7; V gene: TRBV7-2; clone size: .; CDR3 DNA: TGTGCCAGCAGCTTAGTAGCACAGGGGGCTGGCGAGCAGTACTTC; CDR3 protein: CASSLVAQGAGEQYF
D gene: TRBD2; J gene: TRBJ2-1; V gene: TRBV7-2; clone size: many; CDR3 DNA: TGTGCCAGCAGCTTCCCGGCTAGCGGGGTTAACAATGAGCAGTTCTTC; CDR3 protein: CASSFPASGVNNEQFF
D gene: TRBD1; J gene: TRBJ2-4; V gene: TRBV28; clone size: .; CDR3 DNA: TGTGCCAGCATGAGGGGGACAGGGTACGACATTCAGTACTTC; CDR3 protein: CASMRGTGYDIQYF
D gene: .; J gene: TRBJ2-5; V gene: TRBV12-3/TRBV12-4; clone size: few; CDR3 DNA: TGTGCCAGCAGCCAACACGGACTCGCGGAGACCCAGTACTTC; CDR3 protein: CASSQHGLAETQYF
D gene: TRBD1; J gene: TRBJ1-2; V gene: TRBV2; clone size: .; CDR3 DNA: TGTGCCAGCAGTGAACAGAGGGGGCAGGGAAATAGGGGCTACACCTTC; CDR3 protein: CASSEQRGQGNRGYTF
D gene: .; J gene: TRBJ2-1; V gene: TRBV9; clone size: few; CDR3 DNA: TGTGCCAGCAGCGTAGCAACCCAGAGCTCCTACAATGAGCAGTTCTTC; CDR3 protein: CASSVATQSSYNEQFF
D gene: .; J gene: TRBJ2-1; V gene: TRBV5-1; clone size: .; CDR3 DNA: TGCGCCAGCAGCTTGAGGGGGGCTCTTGGGAGTGAGCAGTTCTTC; CDR3 protein: CASSLRGALGSEQFF
D gene: .; J gene: TRBJ2-1; V gene: TRBV29-1; clone size: .; CDR3 DNA: TGCAGCGTTGAAGCCCCCGGGGCCTACAATGAGCAGTTCTTC; CDR3 protein: CSVEAPGAYNEQFF
D gene: .; J gene: TRBJ2-5; V gene: TRBV5-1; clone size: .; CDR3 DNA: TGCGCCAGCAGCTTGGCCCCGCAGGGCCCACAAGAGACCCAGTACTTC; CDR3 protein: CASSLAPQGPQETQYF
D gene: .; J gene: TRBJ2-7; V gene: TRBV20-1; clone size: .; CDR3 DNA: TGCAGTGCTAGATCCGGGAGTGTTCAATATGAGCAGTACTTC; CDR3 protein: CSARSGSVQYEQYF
D gene: .; J gene: TRBJ1-6; V gene: TRBV4-3; clone size: .; CDR3 DNA: TGCGCCAGCAGCCAAGCGGATGGGGATCCCCTCCACTTT; CDR3 protein: CASSQADGDPLHF
D gene: .; J gene: TRBJ2-1; V gene: TRBV7-2; clone size: .; CDR3 DNA: TGTGCCAGCAGCTTACGGTCCGGTGAGCAGTTCTTC; CDR3 protein: CASSLRSGEQFF
D gene: .; J gene: TRBJ1-4; V gene: TRBV4-2; clone size: .; CDR3 DNA: TGTGCCAGCAGCCAAGGAGGGCCGGCAAAACTGTTTTTT; CDR3 protein: CASSQGGPAKLFF
D gene: TRBD1; J gene: TRBJ2-3; V gene: TRBV9; clone size: .; CDR3 DNA: TGTGCCAGCAGCGTCTCCGGACAGGGGGCCCAAGATACGCAGTATTTT; CDR3 protein: CASSVSGQGAQDTQYF
D gene: TRBD1; J gene: TRBJ1-5; V gene: TRBV28; clone size: .; CDR3 DNA: TGTGCCACAGACAGGGACGGCAATCAGCCCCAGCATTTT; CDR3 protein: CATDRDGNQPQHF
D gene: .; J gene: TRBJ2-7; V gene: TRBV29-1; clone size: few; CDR3 DNA: TGCAGCGTTGTCCTCGCCTTCTACGAGCAGTACTTC; CDR3 protein: CSVVLAFYEQYF
D gene: TRBD2; J gene: TRBJ2-1; V gene: TRBV29-1; clone size: .; CDR3 DNA: TGCAGCGTTGTGGGAAGCGGGGGGGCCGTAAACAATGAGCAGTTCTTC; CDR3 protein: CSVVGSGGAVNNEQFF
D gene: TRBD1; J gene: TRBJ1-2; V gene: TRBV29-1; clone size: .; CDR3 DNA: TGCAGCGCATACAGGGGGGGTAACTATGGCTACACCTTC; CDR3 protein: CSAYRGGNYGYTF
D gene: .; J gene: TRBJ2-3; V gene: TRBV15; clone size: .; CDR3 DNA: TGTGCCACCTCCGTACGGGGCGCAGATACGCAGTATTTT; CDR3 protein: CATSVRGADTQYF
D gene: TRBD1; J gene: TRBJ1-1; V gene: TRBV6-2/TRBV6-3; clone size: .; CDR3 DNA: TGTGCCAGCAGCCCCGTGTATACAGGGGGCCTAGAAGCTTTCTTT; CDR3 protein: CASSPVYTGGLEAFF
D gene: .; J gene: TRBJ1-5; V gene: TRBV4-3; clone size: few; CDR3 DNA: TGCGCCAGCAGCCAAGAAGTGGGCGGGAAGGATCAGCCCCAGCATTTT; CDR3 protein: CASSQEVGGKDQPQHF
D gene: .; J gene: TRBJ1-2; V gene: TRBV6-5; clone size: once; CDR3 DNA: TGTGCCACCGCCCGGACAGAAGCTAACTATGGCTACACCTTC; CDR3 protein: CATARTEANYGYTF